This passage covers 22 T cell receptor beta chains from one sample sequenced in a study of shared clonotypes between healthy human individuals. Repertoires were generated with immunoSEQ multiplex PCR, while TCRdb's copy carries only in-frame clones and drops some. The profile covers roughly 640,000 clones, with around two thirds appearing a single time and approximately 1.7% taken by the ten largest. Sequencing was performed on memory CD4+ T cells sorted from blood. Described subset: CD45RA-negative fraction. All receptors derive from a woman aged 25 to 39 in good health.

The J gene is TRBJ1-1, the V gene TRBV19; D uncertain. Germline V gene data show CDR1 as LNHDA and CDR2 as SQIVND (reference sequence). Trimming removed 1 base at V and 10 bases at J, with 19 bases between. The CDR3 extends over 15 amino acids. The CDR3 nucleotides are TGTGCCAGTAGTATAGGGAGAGACGCACTCTCGGGAGCTTTCTTT. Protein product: CASSIGRDALSGAFF.

V gene TRBV5-1 combines with J gene TRBJ1-5; D not resolved. Germline assignment: CDR1 SGHRS and CDR2 YFSETQ. The CDR3 loop spans 14 amino acids. Trimming stripped 0 bases from V and 6 bases from J, with 10 bases between. The CDR3 sequence: CASSLGGVSQPQHF. As DNA, the CDR3 is TGCGCCAGCAGCTTGGGCGGGGTGAGTCAGCCCCAGCATTTT. Full variable domain (rest looked up from reference TRBV5-1 and TRBJ1-5): KAGVTQTPRYLIKTRGQQVTLSCSPISGHRSVSWYQQTPGQGLQFLFEYFSETQRNKGNFPGRFSGRQFSNSRSEMNVSTLELGDSALYLCASSLGGVSQPQHFGDGTRLSIL.

The rearrangement joins TRBV5-4 to TRBJ2-5; D gene unclear. The CDR3 has 14 amino acids. Germline-derived CDR1 and CDR2 are SGHNT and YYREEE (reference sequence). Trimming cost V 4 bases and J 3 bases, with 13 bases left between them. CDR3 nucleotide sequence: TGTGCCAGCAGCAGTCCGAAAACTGAAGAGACCCAGTACTTC. Its protein is CASSSPKTEETQYF.

Notes on this clone: The same CDR3 arises from other DNA sequences in this sample as well. The chain recombines TRBV28 with TRBJ1-1; 11 bases fit TRBD1. Per the germline V gene, CDR1 is MDHEN and CDR2 is SYDVKM. The trim removed 4 bases at V and 3 bases at J, leaving 1 base unmatched. CDR3 size: 14 residues. The CDR3 coding sequence is TGTGCCAGCAGTTCGGGACAGGGGGACACTGAAGCTTTCTTT. Residues: CASSSGQGDTEAFF.

This chain joins TRBV27 and TRBJ2-2; D may be TRBD2 (5 bases). V was cut by 5 bases and J by 6 bases, with 19 bases left in between. Looked up from germline, CDR1 is MNHEY and CDR2 is SMNVEV (reference sequence). CDR3 length: 16 residues. The CDR3 spells CASSPSLAYRAGELFF. The CDR3 DNA reads TGTGCCAGCAGTCCATCCCTAGCATACAGAGCCGGGGAGCTGTTTTTT.

The sample holds a few counts of this clone. The chain has TRBV7-9 and TRBJ2-1; D gene ambiguous. Germline-derived CDR1 and CDR2 are SEHNR and FQNEAQ (reference sequence). The CDR3 totals 13 residues. The germline V and J ends were trimmed by 1 base and 6 bases, with 7 bases remaining between them. This CDR3 is CASSLGVSNEQFF. The CDR3 nucleotides read TGTGCCAGCAGCTTAGGAGTATCCAATGAGCAGTTCTTC.

The chain links TRBV7-2 to TRBJ2-1, with TRBD2 identical over 10 bases. Trimming took 3 bases from V and 8 from J; bases not matched to a gene: 10. There are 16 residues in the CDR3. Germline V lookup: CDR1 SGHTA, CDR2 FQGNSA. Here the CDR3 reads CASSFTGTSVKYEQFF. The CDR3 DNA reads as TGTGCCAGCAGCTTTACCGGGACTAGCGTCAAATATGAGCAGTTCTTC.

The rearrangement uses TRBV19 and TRBJ2-7, with 13 bases identical to TRBD2. Germline lookup yields CDR1 LNHDA and CDR2 SQIVND (reference sequence). V dropped 6 bases and J dropped 9; count of bases not matched to a gene: 8. The CDR3 is 14 amino acids. Here the CDR3 reads CASSTGTSGIAQYF. As DNA, the CDR3 is TGTGCCAGTAGCACCGGGACTAGCGGGATCGCGCAGTACTTC.

The chain joins TRBV5-8 to TRBJ2-2, with D perhaps TRBD1 (5 bases). The CDR3 contains 16 residues. Germline V CDR1 and CDR2: SGHTS, YDEGEE. Between the trimmed V and J ends, which lost 0 bases and 5 bases, there was a span of 14 bases. As DNA, the CDR3 is TGTGCCAGCAGCTTGGTATATTTCAGGGATACCGGGGAGCTGTTTTTT. Translation gives CASSLVYFRDTGELFF.

V and J are TRBV12-1 and TRBJ2-1; the table's D gene call, TRBD2, was not cross checked with the DNA. TRBV12-1 is labeled a pseudogene. This CDR3 has 14 amino acids. The CDR3 bases are TGTGCCAGCAGGTTCGGTTATTCCTACAATGAGCAGTTCTTC. Amino acid sequence: CASRFGYSYNEQFF.

The rearrangement uses TRBV27 and TRBJ2-1; perhaps TRBD1 as D (5 bases). This CDR3 region has 15 residues. Germline V gives CDR1 MNHEY, CDR2 SMNVEV (reference sequence). The V end was cut by 5 bases, the J end by 7 bases, with 18 bases between. The CDR3 coding sequence is TGTGCCAGCAGTGCTACCAGGGTAATCCAAAATGAGCAGTTCTTC. Its translation is CASSATRVIQNEQFF.

This clone has just a few counts. The chain employs TRBV30 and TRBJ1-4; D gene ambiguous. The CDR3 covers 13 residues. Trimming stripped 0 bases from V and 6 bases from J, with 8 bases between. CDR1 is GTSNPN, CDR2 SVGIG, per germline (reference sequence). As DNA, the CDR3 is TGTGCCTGGAGTGTACAAGGAGATGAAAAACTGTTTTTT. This translates into CAWSVQGDEKLFF.

The J gene is TRBJ1-5, the V gene TRBV2, with 11 bases lining up with TRBD1. The V gene end was trimmed by 6 bases and the J gene end by 2 bases; junction bases not matched to a gene: 9. This CDR3 is built from 17 residues. CDR1 SNHLY and CDR2 FYNNEI come from the germline V gene. The chain's CDR3 is CASSSRTGGTGNQPQHF. As DNA, the CDR3 is TGTGCCAGCAGCTCTCGGACAGGGGGCACGGGCAATCAGCCCCAGCATTTT.

The rearrangement links TRBV5-5 to TRBJ1-2; 7 bases line up with TRBD1. The CDR3 is 15 amino acids. Germline V gene sequence: CDR1 SGHKS, CDR2 YYEKEE (reference sequence). The V and J ends lost 2 bases and 0 bases, in that order; junction bases with no gene match: 4. The CDR3, as DNA: TGTGCCAGCAGCTTACGTGGGACAGCTAACTATGGCTACACCTTC. This sequence encodes CASSLRGTANYGYTF.

The rearrangement links TRBV6-5 to TRBJ2-5; D gene ambiguous. From germline, CDR1 is MNHEY and CDR2 SVGAGI. With 5 bases removed from V and 2 bases from J, the gap between germline ends came to 6 bases. This CDR3 comprises 12 residues. CDR3 bases: TGTGCCAGCAGTCAGCGACAAGAGACCCAGTACTTC. Translated: CASSQRQETQYF.

The rearrangement links TRBV16 to TRBJ1-1, with 7 bases fitting TRBD1. After removal of 4 bases from V and 9 bases from J, the junction contained 8 bases not matched to a gene. The CDR3 spans 13 residues. Germline values: CDR1 KGHSY, CDR2 FQNENV. The CDR3 reads CASSLYQQGKAFF. The CDR3, as DNA: TGTGCCAGCAGCCTTTACCAACAGGGGAAAGCTTTCTTT.

This chain connects TRBV14 to TRBJ2-1, with 10 bases lining up with TRBD2. Germline CDR1 and CDR2: SGHDN and FVKESK. This CDR3 region has 16 residues. Trimming at V came to 2 bases and at J to 9 bases, leaving 10 bases not matched to a gene. This chain's CDR3 is CASSQRGLAGVGEQFF. The CDR3 DNA follows: TGTGCCAGCAGCCAACGGGGGCTAGCGGGAGTTGGTGAGCAGTTCTTC.

The rearrangement links TRBV9 to TRBJ2-4; TRBD2 matches 7 bases. Germline trimming cut 3 bases from V and 7 bases from J; bases unmatched to any gene: 16. The CDR3 sequence is 17 residues long. Germline values: CDR1 SGDLS, CDR2 YYNGEE. The CDR3, as DNA: TGTGCCAGCAGCGCCCCCCTTGTGGGAGGGGCAGATAACATTCAGTACTTC. Translation: CASSAPLVGGADNIQYF. The complete variable domain, with remaining parts taken from reference TRBV9 and TRBJ2-4, reads DSGVTQTPKHLITATGQRVTLRCSPRSGDLSVYWYQQSLDQGLQFLIQYYNGEERAKGNILERFSAQQFPDLHSELNLSSLELGDSALYFCASSAPLVGGADNIQYFGAGTRLSVL.

The chain employs TRBV9 and TRBJ2-3; D is undetermined. V shed 4 bases and J shed 6 bases, with 15 bases lying between them. Germline V lookup: CDR1 SGDLS, CDR2 YYNGEE. The CDR3 runs 14 residues. For the CDR3, the DNA is TGTGCCAGCAGCTCGACTTGGGATGGGGATACGCAGTATTTT. It specifies CASSSTWDGDTQYF.

This clone came up a few times. CDR3 bases: TGTGCCAGCAGCCCGGGGGCAGGGGGACCGGAGACCCAGTACTTC. Its protein is CASSPGAGGPETQYF. The J gene is TRBJ2-5, the V gene TRBV5-5; maybe TRBD1 (7 bases). This CDR3 spans 15 amino acids. CDR1 and CDR2 (germline): SGHKS, YYEKEE (reference sequence). With 4 bases removed from V and 5 bases from J, the gap between germline ends came to 18 bases.

This chain links TRBV6-5 with TRBJ1-6; D possibly corresponds to TRBD1 (5 bases). Germline V gene data show CDR1 as MNHEY and CDR2 as SVGAGI. Trimming took 6 bases from V and 0 from J, leaving 9 bases between them. The CDR3 has 15 amino acids. This CDR3 is CASSRGGSYNSPLHF. In DNA form, the CDR3 reads TGTGCCAGCAGCCGGGGGGGCTCCTATAATTCACCCCTCCACTTT.

The rearrangement uses TRBV9 and TRBJ1-2, with a tentative D call TRBD1 (5 bases). Trimming took 4 bases from V and 5 from J, leaving 18 bases between them. This CDR3 has 15 residues. Looked up from germline, CDR1 is SGDLS and CDR2 is YYNGEE. The chain's CDR3 is CASSPVLRQNYGYTF. Written as DNA, the CDR3 is TGTGCCAGCAGCCCCGTCCTCAGACAGAATTATGGCTACACCTTC. Based on the CDR3 plus reference TRBV9 and TRBJ1-2, the full variable domain is DSGVTQTPKHLITATGQRVTLRCSPRSGDLSVYWYQQSLDQGLQFLIQYYNGEERAKGNILERFSAQQFPDLHSELNLSSLELGDSALYFCASSPVLRQNYGYTFGSGTRLTVV.